This T cell receptor (beta chain) was retrieved from a study of blood T cell repertoires in COVID-19 (dated by TCRdb to 2019 to 2021). Regarding the research as a whole: Collaborator samples came from the United States, Italy and Spain and covered acute and convalescent phases of COVID-19. Subjects who had been exposed to COVID-19, were actively infected with it, or had recovered from it provided the deeply sampled blood TCRbeta repertoires that made up the dataset. Where HLA class I and class II types were available, the types were taken from metadata supplied by the sample provider, not from assay-based typing. Samples came from the ongoing ImmuneRACE study (first 160 participants) plus 1,254 subjects from 6 global collaborators. Nearly every sample came with metadata listing a de-identified subject ID, COVID-19 status, age in years and sex. The repertoires were made available in a free public database intended to serve as a resource for research on the immune response to SARS-CoV-2. The material from the prospective study consisted of cDNA or gDNA derived from T cells, B-cell-depleted T cells, or PBMCs. On the study overall, not on this receptor specifically: The quantity of clinical and demographic metadata differed by source and by participant and was supplied without curation.

The immunoSEQ Assay, a bias-controlled multiplex PCR, was used to amplify TCRbeta CDR3 regions from genomic DNA. The paper's processing steps were these. Nucleated cell counts per sample were estimated from amplification of reference gene primers within the assay. To quantify the absolute abundance of each unique TCRbeta CDR3 rearrangement, sequence reads were collapsed and filtered. For each sample, productive Simpson clonality was calculated as the square root of Simpson's diversity index over productive rearrangements. TCRdb mirrors the immuneACCESS table, restricted to in-frame sequences. Some clones are absent from its copies; in checked studies, under half trace to an unresolved V gene, and the reason for the others is unknown. V, J and clone size were drawn from that table, and D and trimming were deduced from the DNA. In this sample the table shows 250,000 to 350,000 clones, 80% to 95% of which occur a single time. The ten largest make up approximately 7.5% of the sample.

Of note for this clone: Its antigen is still unknown. Base qualities were left out, and no much larger clone turns up one base away.

In Seattle, one collaborating source enrolled patients while the infection was active and tracked those patients longitudinally over the course of disease. Whole blood was collected in K2EDTA tubes by collaborating institutions according to the institutions' own protocols. For TCRbeta analysis, collaborators shipped samples in one of three forms: frozen whole blood, isolated PBMCs, or DNA extracted from either of those sample types. Specimen: peripheral blood. This sequence was found in a woman aged 25 to 39 with COVID-19, enrolled during active disease.

The DNA is as follows: TGTGCCAGCAGCAAACTTTTAAGTGGGACTCTCGGATTAGGTACGCAGTATTTT. Translated, this is CASSKLLSGTLGLGTQYF. The chain is encoded by TRBV21-1 joined to TRBJ2-3; TRBD2, the D gene given by the table, was not confirmed from the DNA. TRBV21-1 is recorded as a pseudogene. The CDR3 numbers 18 residues from cysteine through phenylalanine. Only the CDR3 DNA is retained, 54 bases long and in frame from the first base.